The clone carrying this T cell receptor (beta chain) was detected ten times or more. The antigen is not known. TCRdb redid the calling of the 5' RACE reads with MiXCR, one entry per CDR3 protein. The table shows roughly 52,000 distinct CDR3 sequences, with around 5.8% occurring only once. This sample is part of a study of neurological immune-mediated disorders. Germline values: CDR1 DFQATT, CDR2 SNEGSKA (reference sequence). This CDR3 spans 15 amino acids. Trimming cost V 0 bases and J 7 bases; bases outside gene matches: 7. The sorted libraries took some 920,000 CD4+ or CD8+ T cells. Study observations and caveats: Multiple sclerosis was found to have the least TCR clonal expansion, below healthy controls, and HTLV-1-associated myelopathy the most.

Material: CD4+ T cells from blood. This chain uses TRBV20-1 with TRBJ2-3, with 10 bases matching TRBD2. This TCR was recovered from a young woman with multiple sclerosis. CDR3 sequence: CSARDYERGGHTQYF. The CDR3 DNA reads as TGCAGTGCTAGAGATTATGAGCGGGGGGGGCATACGCAGTATTTT.